These 18 T cell receptor beta chains share one sample of origin, sequenced in a study of cytomegalovirus exposure and HLA in healthy donors. In the PCR, 60 Vbeta and 13 Jbeta primers were used. The method was immunoSEQ multiplex PCR; TCRdb's version includes in-frame clones alone and lacks a portion of them. The profile shows about 180,000 clones, about three quarters of them singletons. Specimen: PBMCs. The receptors here all came from a man younger than 30 in good health and CMV-seronegative.

The chain joins TRBV11-3 to TRBJ2-4; D possibly corresponds to TRBD2 (5 bases). CDR1 is SGHNT and CDR2 is YENEEA in the germline V gene. V gave up 1 base and J gave up 3 bases, with 7 bases separating them. The CDR3 extends over 14 amino acids. In DNA, the CDR3 is TGTGCCAGCAGCTTAGTAGCGAACAAAAACATTCAGTACTTC. It is translated as CASSLVANKNIQYF.

V is TRBV4-3 and J is TRBJ1-1, with 8 bases aligning to TRBD1. Looked up from germline, CDR1 is LGHNA and CDR2 is YSLEER. After removal of 0 bases from V and 4 bases from J, the junction contained 7 bases not matched to a gene. The CDR3 has 16 residues. CDR3 in DNA: TGCGCCAGCAGCCAAGATGGTTCAGGGGGCGGCACTGAAGCTTTCTTT. Translation gives CASSQDGSGGGTEAFF.

The rearrangement links TRBV5-1 to TRBJ1-6; 7 bases align to TRBD1. The CDR3 contains 20 residues. J lost 0 bases, V lost 3 bases, and 15 bases had no gene match. Germline-derived CDR1 and CDR2 are SGHRS and YFSETQ. The CDR3 DNA sequence: TGCGCCAGCAGCTGGGGGACAGAGGGATTGTCCCTCTCCTATAATTCACCCCTCCACTTT. Translated: CASSWGTEGLSLSYNSPLHF.

V usage is TRBV7-2 and J usage is TRBJ2-5; 9 bases match TRBD2. Germline CDR1 is SGHTA and CDR2 is FQGNSA. V was pared by 5 bases and J by 2 bases, with 12 bases of the junction left unmatched. The CDR3 consists of 17 residues. CDR3 nucleotides: TGTGCCAGCAGCCCATTAGGGGGACTAGCCCTACAAGAGACCCAGTACTTC. Protein product: CASSPLGGLALQETQYF.

The V gene is TRBV9, the J gene TRBJ2-7, with 10 bases identical to TRBD2. With 3 bases clipped from V and 2 bases from J, the junction kept 5 bases outside the gene matches. CDR1 and CDR2 (germline): SGDLS, YYNGEE. CDR3 size: 15 residues. This CDR3 is CASSATSGATYEQYF. CDR3 DNA sequence: TGTGCCAGCAGCGCAACTAGCGGGGCGACCTACGAGCAGTACTTC. Drawing the rest from reference TRBV9 and TRBJ2-7, the complete variable domain is DSGVTQTPKHLITATGQRVTLRCSPRSGDLSVYWYQQSLDQGLQFLIQYYNGEERAKGNILERFSAQQFPDLHSELNLSSLELGDSALYFCASSATSGATYEQYFGPGTRLTVT.

This rearrangement joins TRBV5-4 to TRBJ2-1; 11 bases are shared with TRBD2. CDR1 SGHNT and CDR2 YYREEE come from the germline V gene (reference sequence). The junction had 12 bases not matched to a gene; V was cut back by 0 bases and J by 4 bases. The CDR3 length is 19 residues. CDR3 region: CASSLGGLAGGRIYNEQFF. The CDR3 bases are TGTGCCAGCAGCTTGGGAGGGCTAGCGGGGGGTCGGATTTACAATGAGCAGTTCTTC. The full variable domain, rest sourced from reference TRBV5-4 and TRBJ2-1, is ETGVTQSPTHLIKTRGQQVTLRCSSQSGHNTVSWYQQALGQGPQFIFQYYREEENGRGNFPPRFSGLQFPNYSSELNVNALELDDSALYLCASSLGGLAGGRIYNEQFFGPGTRLTVL.

The rearrangement links TRBV6-5 to TRBJ1-3; D is ambiguous. The CDR3 totals 16 residues. V was clipped by 2 bases and J by 1 base, with 12 bases between them. The germline CDR1 and CDR2 sequences are MNHEY and SVGAGI. CDR3 protein: CASSYSAGRSGNTIYF. The CDR3 DNA sequence: TGTGCCAGCAGTTACAGCGCCGGAAGGTCTGGAAACACCATATATTTT.

This chain connects TRBV4-2 to TRBJ2-5; TRBD2 aligns across 14 bases. V trimming: 4 bases; J trimming: 5 bases; junction bases outside the gene matches: 3. This CDR3 region has 15 residues. Germline V CDR1 and CDR2: LGHNA, YNFKEQ. CDR3 nucleotide sequence: TGTGCCAGCAGCCGACTAGCGGGGGGGCAGGAGACCCAGTACTTC. Translation: CASSRLAGGQETQYF.

The chain joins TRBV13 to TRBJ2-5; 11 bases align to TRBD2. Matching the DNA end better, TRBJ2-7 makes the J call doubtful. Germline CDR1 and CDR2: PRHDT and FYEKMQ (reference sequence). The CDR3 runs to 20 residues. The CDR3 nucleotides are TGTGCCAGCAGCTCGAGGGCAGGAGGGGGGCTAGCGGGGGGACTATACGAGCAGTACTTC. Translation gives CASSSRAGGGLAGGLYEQYF.

Notes on this clone: This sample also contains other DNA sequences that code for the same CDR3. The chain carries TRBV6-5 and TRBJ2-2; maybe TRBD2 (5 bases). Trimming pared 0 bases from V and 1 base from J, leaving 6 bases between. CDR1 is MNHEY and CDR2 is SVGAGI in the germline V gene. CDR3 length: 15 residues. The CDR3 reads CASSYSGENTGELFF. Here the CDR3 DNA reads TGTGCCAGCAGTTACTCGGGAGAGAACACCGGGGAGCTGTTTTTT.

V and J are TRBV10-3 and TRBJ2-7, with D possibly TRBD1 on 6 matching bases. This CDR3 is 14 amino acids long. The germline gives CDR1 ENHRY, CDR2 SYGVKD. Trimming pared 3 bases from V and 3 bases from J, leaving 12 bases between. CDR3 in DNA: TGTGCCATCAGTGATCAGGGGCTGTTCTACGAGCAGTACTTC. This gives the protein CAISDQGLFYEQYF.

The chain joins TRBV7-2 to TRBJ2-5, with D perhaps TRBD2 (6 bases). Matching the DNA end better, TRBJ2-7 makes the J call doubtful. The CDR3 is made up of 14 amino acids. Germline CDR1 is SGHTA and CDR2 is FQGNSA. The CDR3 DNA follows: TGTGCCAGCAGCTCTAGCGTGAACTCCTACGAGCAGTACTTC. It is translated as CASSSSVNSYEQYF.

The gene calls are TRBV7-2 and TRBJ1-2; D remains unclear. CDR3 size: 13 residues. The V and J ends lost 5 bases and 5 bases respectively, with 12 bases between them. Germline V gene sequence: CDR1 SGHTA, CDR2 FQGNSA. CDR3 residues: CASSPSSAYGYTF. The CDR3 DNA follows: TGTGCCAGCAGCCCCTCCAGTGCTTATGGCTACACCTTC.

This clone came up a few times. The chain couples TRBV4-1 to TRBJ1-1, with 7 bases fitting TRBD1. The CDR3 spans 16 residues. The germline CDR1 and CDR2 sequences are MGHRA and YSYEKL. V shed 1 base, J shed 8 bases, and the junction held 13 bases outside the gene matches. The CDR3 bases are TGCGCCAGCAGCCAAGGTCTGACAGGGCGGTCTAGCGAAGCTTTCTTT. Encoded protein: CASSQGLTGRSSEAFF.

V is TRBV18 and J is TRBJ1-4; the D is unclear. Germline values: CDR1 KGHSH, CDR2 LQKENI. Trimming took off 3 bases at V and 4 bases at J, with 9 bases between the two ends. This CDR3 is built from 14 residues. DNA for the CDR3: TGTGCCAGCTCACCTGGGCAGAATAATGAAAAACTGTTTTTT. The encoded protein is CASSPGQNNEKLFF.

The rearrangement links TRBV5-4 to TRBJ2-7; TRBD2 is a possible D gene (6 bases). The V end was cut by 2 bases, the J end by 5 bases, with 11 bases between. The germline V gene has CDR1 SGHNT and CDR2 YYREEE (reference sequence). The CDR3 has 13 amino acids. The CDR3 loop reads CASSLGSGDEQYF. CDR3 nucleotide sequence: TGTGCCAGCAGCTTAGGTTCGGGGGACGAGCAGTACTTC.

The V call is TRBV6-6, the J call TRBJ2-7, with TRBD1 as a possible D gene (7 bases). CDR3 size: 14 residues. Trimming stripped 7 bases from V and 2 bases from J, with 15 bases between. Germline V gene lookup returns CDR1 MNHNY and CDR2 SVGAGI (reference sequence). The chain's CDR3 is CASTRQGLTYEQYF. In nucleotides, the CDR3 is TGTGCCAGCACTCGACAGGGACTCACCTACGAGCAGTACTTC.

This clone was picked up a small number of times. The chain combines TRBV4-3 with TRBJ2-4, with a possible D match to TRBD2 (7 bases). The germline CDR1 and CDR2 sequences are LGHNA and YSLEER. V lost 0 bases, J lost 6 bases, and 15 bases lay in between. The CDR3 consists of 16 residues. CDR3: CASSQEARGGPNIQYF. In nucleotides, the CDR3 is TGCGCCAGCAGCCAAGAGGCAAGGGGGGGCCCAAACATTCAGTACTTC.